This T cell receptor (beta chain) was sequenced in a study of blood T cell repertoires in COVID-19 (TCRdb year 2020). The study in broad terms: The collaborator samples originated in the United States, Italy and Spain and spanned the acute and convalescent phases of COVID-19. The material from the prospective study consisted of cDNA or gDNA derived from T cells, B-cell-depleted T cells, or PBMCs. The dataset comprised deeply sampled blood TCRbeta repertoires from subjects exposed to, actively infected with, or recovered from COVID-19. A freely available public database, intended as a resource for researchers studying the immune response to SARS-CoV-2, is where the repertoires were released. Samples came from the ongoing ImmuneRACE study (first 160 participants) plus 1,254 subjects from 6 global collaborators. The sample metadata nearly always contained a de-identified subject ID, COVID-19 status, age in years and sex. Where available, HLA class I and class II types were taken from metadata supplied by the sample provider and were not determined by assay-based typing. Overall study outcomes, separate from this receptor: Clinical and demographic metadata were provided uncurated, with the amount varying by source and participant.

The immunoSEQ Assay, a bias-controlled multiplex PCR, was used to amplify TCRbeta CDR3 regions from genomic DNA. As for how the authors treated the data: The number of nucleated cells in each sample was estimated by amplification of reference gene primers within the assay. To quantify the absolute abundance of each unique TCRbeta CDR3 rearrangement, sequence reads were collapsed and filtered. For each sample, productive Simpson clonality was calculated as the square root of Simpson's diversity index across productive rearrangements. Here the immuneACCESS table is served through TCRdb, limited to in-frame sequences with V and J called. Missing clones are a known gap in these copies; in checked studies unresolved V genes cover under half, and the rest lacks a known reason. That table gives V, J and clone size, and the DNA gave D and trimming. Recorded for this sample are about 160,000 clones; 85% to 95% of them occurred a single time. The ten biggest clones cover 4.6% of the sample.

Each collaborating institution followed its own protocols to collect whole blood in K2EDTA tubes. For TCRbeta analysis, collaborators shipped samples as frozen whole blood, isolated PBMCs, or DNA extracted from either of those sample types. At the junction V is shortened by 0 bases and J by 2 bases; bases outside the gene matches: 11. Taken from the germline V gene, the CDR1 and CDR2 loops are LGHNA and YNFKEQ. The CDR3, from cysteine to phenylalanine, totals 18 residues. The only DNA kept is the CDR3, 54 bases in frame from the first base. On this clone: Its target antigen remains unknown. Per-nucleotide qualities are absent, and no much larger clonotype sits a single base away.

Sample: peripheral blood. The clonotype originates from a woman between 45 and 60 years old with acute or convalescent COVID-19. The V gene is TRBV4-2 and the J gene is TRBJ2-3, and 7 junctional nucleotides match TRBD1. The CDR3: CASSQENLRQGFTDTQYF. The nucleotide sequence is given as TGTGCCAGCAGCCAAGAAAACCTTCGACAGGGCTTCACAGATACGCAGTATTTT.